This is a list of T cell receptor beta chains from one sample in a study of T cell responses to AZD1222 COVID-19 vaccine. The protocol was immunoSEQ multiplex PCR, while the TCRdb copy is restricted to in-frame clones and leaves out a portion. The sample yields about 150,000 clones, around 89% seen once. The input for sequencing was peripheral blood, taken on day 0 of AZD1222 vaccination. The receptors derive from an adult in good health. Each CDR3 is given with its conserved first and last residue. A D gene is named only where the DNA matches it firmly. Size tells how often a clone was seen (once, few, many) or the class of an expanded clone, and some rows leave it out.

J,V,size,D,CDR3,DNA
TRBJ2-5,TRBV18,NA,NA,CASSQGALQETQYF,TGTGCCAGCTCACAGGGAGCCCTCCAAGAGACCCAGTACTTC
TRBJ2-2,TRBV4-1,NA,NA,CASSQEGRGAFTGELFF,TGCGCCAGCAGCCAAGAAGGTCGGGGGGCTTTCACCGGGGAGCTGTTTTTT
TRBJ1-5,TRBV5-1,NA,TRBD1,CASSRTGNNQPQHF,TGCGCCAGCAGCCGGACAGGGAACAATCAGCCCCAGCATTTT
TRBJ2-5,TRBV3-1/TRBV3-2,once,TRBD2,CASAGGGTQETQYF,TGTGCCAGCGCGGGCGGGGGTACTCAAGAGACCCAGTACTTC
TRBJ1-2,TRBV2,NA,NA,CASSVGQQVFYGYTF,TGTGCCAGCAGCGTTGGACAGCAGGTGTTCTATGGCTACACCTTC
TRBJ2-4,TRBV5-6,NA,TRBD2,CASSRREGGNIQYF,TGTGCCAGCAGCCGCCGGGAGGGGGGCAACATTCAGTACTTC
TRBJ1-3,TRBV27,NA,NA,CASSMGGTGNTIYF,TGTGCCAGCAGTATGGGGGGCACTGGAAACACCATATATTTT
TRBJ1-1,TRBV5-1,NA,NA,CASSLVSGSTEAFF,TGCGCCAGCAGCTTGGTATCGGGGAGCACTGAAGCTTTCTTT
TRBJ2-3,TRBV11-2,NA,TRBD1,CASSSRDRDPTDTQYF,TGTGCCAGCAGCTCCCGGGACAGGGATCCTACAGATACGCAGTATTTT
TRBJ1-6,TRBV5-4,NA,TRBD1,CASSLGDRATNPPLHF,TGTGCCAGCAGCTTGGGGGACAGGGCTACTAATCCACCCCTCCACTTT
TRBJ1-1,TRBV4-2,NA,NA,CASSAGAPTEAFF,TGTGCCAGCAGCGCGGGGGCGCCGACTGAAGCTTTCTTT
TRBJ1-4,TRBV3-1/TRBV3-2,NA,NA,CASSARRQDQKLFF,TGTGCCAGCAGCGCTCGGAGACAGGACCAAAAACTGTTTTTT
TRBJ2-1,TRBV9,NA,NA,CASSVGVRDDNEQFF,TGTGCCAGCAGCGTAGGGGTCAGGGACGACAATGAGCAGTTCTTC
TRBJ1-1,TRBV19,NA,NA,CASSIDRDTEAFF,TGTGCCAGTAGTATAGATCGGGACACTGAAGCTTTCTTT
TRBJ1-1,TRBV5-1,NA,NA,CASSLGQESQEAFF,TGCGCCAGCAGCTTGGGACAGGAAAGTCAAGAAGCTTTCTTT
TRBJ2-3,TRBV4-2,NA,TRBD2,CASSQAGGATDTQYF,TGTGCCAGCAGCCAAGCGGGGGGAGCCACAGATACGCAGTATTTT
TRBJ1-1,TRBV7-8,NA,NA,CASSLPRGGDTEAFF,TGTGCCAGCAGCCTCCCCCGGGGGGGCGACACTGAAGCTTTCTTT
TRBJ1-4,TRBV7-8,NA,NA,CASSFHLGGIEKLFF,TGTGCCAGCAGCTTCCATCTGGGCGGAATTGAAAAACTGTTTTTT
TRBJ1-5,TRBV7-2,NA,NA,CASSLAQVVNQPQHF,TGTGCCAGCAGCCTAGCCCAGGTCGTCAATCAGCCCCAGCATTTT
TRBJ1-2,TRBV28,NA,TRBD1,CASSLGGGGGGSYGYTF,TGTGCCAGCAGTTTGGGTGGAGGGGGCGGAGGGAGCTATGGCTACACCTTC
TRBJ2-1,TRBV9,few,TRBD2,CASSSTSGRNNEQFF,TGTGCCAGCAGTTCTACTAGCGGTCGTAACAATGAGCAGTTCTTC
TRBJ2-3,TRBV5-5,NA,NA,CASSLARGTDTQYF,TGTGCCAGCAGCTTGGCCAGGGGCACAGATACGCAGTATTTT